These 9 T cell receptor beta chains came from one sample sequenced in a study of T cells after somatic rescue of genetic block. Measured with immunoSEQ multiplex PCR; TCRdb has only the in-frame clones, and not every one. Of tens of thousands of clones listed, approximately 96% were seen once; the top ten hold roughly 0.074%. The sequencing sample was made of peripheral blood mononuclear cells (PBMCs). The source is a child under two years old.

The genes are TRBV5-3 and TRBJ2-4, with D perhaps given as TRBD1 or TRBD2 (5 bases each). TRBV5-3 counts as an open reading frame of uncertain function. V was clipped by 8 bases and J by 0 bases, with 12 bases between them. The CDR3 contains 14 residues. The CDR3 coding sequence is TGTGCCAGCAGCCCCGGGACAGCCAAAAACATTCAGTACTTC. It yields the protein CASSPGTAKNIQYF.

This chain joins TRBV5-4 and TRBJ1-5; tentative D call: TRBD1 (5 bases). The CDR3 is 14 residues long. Per germline, CDR1 SGHNT and CDR2 YYREEE (reference sequence). The V and J ends lost 0 bases and 5 bases respectively, with 9 bases between them. CDR3 loop: CASSLDGTDQPQHF. For the CDR3, the DNA is TGTGCCAGCAGCTTGGACGGGACGGATCAGCCCCAGCATTTT. Full variable domain (outside the CDR3, taken from reference TRBV5-4 and TRBJ1-5): ETGVTQSPTHLIKTRGQQVTLRCSSQSGHNTVSWYQQALGQGPQFIFQYYREEENGRGNFPPRFSGLQFPNYSSELNVNALELDDSALYLCASSLDGTDQPQHFGDGTRLSIL.

V and J are TRBV28 and TRBJ1-2; D not certain. This CDR3 region has 13 residues. Germline assignment: CDR1 MDHEN and CDR2 SYDVKM. V lost 8 bases and J 2 bases, leaving 12 bases between the germline ends. CDR3 region: CASGSQSNYGYTF. The CDR3 DNA reads TGTGCCAGCGGCTCACAGTCCAACTATGGCTACACCTTC.

The V gene is TRBV13, the J gene TRBJ2-3; TRBD2 is a possible D gene (6 bases). V was pared by 4 bases and J by 0 bases, with 20 bases between. The CDR3 length is 18 residues. Germline loops: CDR1 PRHDT, CDR2 FYEKMQ (reference sequence). The CDR3 spells CASSSIRDFSHSTDTQYF. The CDR3 DNA reads as TGTGCCAGCAGCTCAATACGGGACTTCAGTCATAGCACAGATACGCAGTATTTT.

V gene TRBV4-1 combines with J gene TRBJ2-5; no firm D call. Trimming stripped 1 base from V and 5 bases from J, with 11 bases between. From germline, CDR1 is MGHRA and CDR2 YSYEKL. The CDR3 consists of 14 residues. DNA for the CDR3: TGCGCCAGCAGCCAAGCTGTTAGAGGTGAGACCCAGTACTTC. This encodes CASSQAVRGETQYF.

The chain employs TRBV5-4 and TRBJ2-7; no clear D gene. V was shortened by 0 bases and J by 1 base, with 8 bases between the two germline ends. CDR1 SGHNT and CDR2 YYREEE come from the germline V gene (reference sequence). The length of the CDR3 is 14 residues. CDR3 DNA: TGTGCCAGCAGCTTGGAAAGTCGTTCCTACGAGCAGTACTTC. Protein: CASSLESRSYEQYF.

The chain carries TRBV5-1 and TRBJ1-1, with 8 bases identical to TRBD1. CDR1 is SGHRS and CDR2 is YFSETQ in the germline V gene. V shed 3 bases and J 0 bases; nucleotides not matched to a gene: 4. This CDR3 region has 15 residues. CDR3 loop: CASSSTGAVNTEAFF. As DNA, the CDR3 is TGCGCCAGCAGCTCGACAGGGGCCGTGAACACTGAAGCTTTCTTT.

As for this clone: Other nucleotide sequences from this sample produce the same CDR3. The chain carries TRBV20-1 and TRBJ1-2; D unresolved. The CDR3 spans 11 residues. Germline-derived CDR1 and CDR2 are DFQATT and SNEGSKA (reference sequence). Trimming pared 3 bases from V and 0 bases from J, leaving 2 bases between. CDR3 DNA: TGCAGTGCTAGGACTAACTATGGCTACACCTTC. Residues: CSARTNYGYTF.

V and J are TRBV15 and TRBJ1-6; TRBD1 might be the D (6 bases). CDR3 length equals 13 residues. Germline CDR1 and CDR2: LNHNV and YYDKDF (reference sequence). Between the trimmed V and J ends, which lost 5 bases and 5 bases, there was a span of 7 bases. The CDR3 DNA reads as TGTGCCACCAGCCGGGACAATAATTCACCCCTCCACTTT. Translated, it gives CATSRDNNSPLHF.